The 11 T cell receptor beta chains reported below all come from one sample, sequenced in a study of PD-L1 blockade in urothelial cancer. Time point denoted: pretreatment peripheral blood. Measured with immunoSEQ multiplex PCR; TCRdb has only the in-frame clones, and not every one. The table records 49,000 or so clones, about 82% of them present only once. The sample in question was PBMCs, obtained around atezolizumab (anti-PD-L1) treatment. The receptors stem from a man in his 60s with urothelial cancer.

This clone appeared a few times. The chain recombines TRBV6-1 with TRBJ1-3, with D possibly TRBD1 on 5 matching bases. Germline values: CDR1 MNHNS, CDR2 SASEGT. V lost 6 bases and J 0 bases, leaving 12 bases between the germline ends. The CDR3 has 15 residues. CDR3 nucleotide sequence: TGTGCCAGCAGAATAGACAGAGACTCTGGAAACACCATATATTTT. Translated, it gives CASRIDRDSGNTIYF.

The gene calls are TRBV4-2 and TRBJ2-7, with D tentatively TRBD2 (6 bases). Per the germline V gene, CDR1 is LGHNA and CDR2 is YNFKEQ. Deletions cut 5 bases from V and 3 bases from J, with 14 bases between. This CDR3 spans 14 amino acids. The CDR3: CASSATGSFYEQYF. In DNA form, the CDR3 reads TGTGCCAGCAGCGCTACCGGGAGCTTCTACGAGCAGTACTTC.

In its sample, this clone was seen a few times. The CDR3: CASSATGGQETQYF. The DNA of the CDR3 is TGCGCCAGCAGCGCGACAGGGGGCCAAGAGACCCAGTACTTC. The chain couples TRBV5-1 to TRBJ2-5; 9 bases match TRBD1. J gave up 1 base and V 4 bases, and 2 bases lay outside the gene matches. CDR1 is SGHRS and CDR2 is YFSETQ in the germline V gene. The CDR3 spans 14 residues.

The chain has TRBV10-2 and TRBJ2-2; TRBD2 agrees at 8 bases. This CDR3 is 14 amino acids long. Unmatched junction bases numbered 5, after V lost 6 bases and J lost 5 bases. The germline V gene encodes CDR1 WSHSY and CDR2 SAAADI. The CDR3 DNA is TGCGCCAGCAGAGCGGGGGTGCCTACCGGGGAGCTGTTTTTT. Amino acids: CASRAGVPTGELFF.

V gene TRBV9 combines with J gene TRBJ1-5; a possible D gene is TRBD1 (5 bases). V lost 0 bases, J lost 0 bases, and 10 bases lay in between. The CDR3 length is 16 residues. The germline CDR1 and CDR2 sequences are SGDLS and YYNGEE. The CDR3 region has the DNA TGTGCCAGCAGCGTAGGGGCAGGGAATAGCAATCAGCCCCAGCATTTT. Encoded protein: CASSVGAGNSNQPQHF.

This chain connects TRBV11-2 to TRBJ2-2; a possible D gene is TRBD2 (5 bases). The V gene lost 1 base and the J gene lost 1 base, with 7 bases spanning the gap. This CDR3 is built from 15 residues. Germline-derived CDR1 and CDR2 are SGHAT and FQNNGV. CDR3 nucleotide sequence: TGTGCCAGCAGCTTAGGACTATTGAACACCGGGGAGCTGTTTTTT. Amino acids: CASSLGLLNTGELFF.

This CDR3 is CASSKGEYEQFF. The CDR3 bases are TGTGCCAGTAGTAAGGGGGAGTATGAGCAGTTCTTC. The V and J genes are TRBV19 and TRBJ2-1, with a weak D call TRBD1 (6 bases). V dropped 4 bases and J dropped 8 bases, with 9 bases sitting between them. The CDR3 sequence is 12 residues long. Germline V CDR1 and CDR2: LNHDA, SQIVND (reference sequence).

This CDR3 is CASNHRGDSGYGYTF. The CDR3 region has the DNA TGTGCCAGTAACCACCGAGGAGACAGTGGCTATGGCTACACCTTC. The chain is built from TRBV19 and TRBJ1-2; D may be TRBD1 (5 bases). V lost 7 bases and J lost 4, with 19 bases in between. This CDR3 has 15 residues. From germline, CDR1 is LNHDA and CDR2 SQIVND (reference sequence).

The chain is built from TRBV20-1 and TRBJ2-1; possibly TRBD2 for D (6 bases). This CDR3 is built from 11 residues. V lost 6 bases and J 6 bases, leaving 9 bases between the germline ends. Germline V gives CDR1 DFQATT, CDR2 SNEGSKA (reference sequence). The CDR3 protein is CSAAGTNEQFF. CDR3 in DNA: TGCAGTGCGGCGGGGACCAATGAGCAGTTCTTC.

V and J are TRBV30 and TRBJ1-2; no firm D call. With 3 bases removed from V and 5 bases from J, the gap between germline ends came to 13 bases. CDR1 and CDR2 (germline): GTSNPN, SVGIG (reference sequence). The CDR3 extends over 13 amino acids. CDR3 sequence: CAWREKAVYGYTF. CDR3 DNA: TGTGCCTGGAGAGAAAAGGCGGTATATGGCTACACCTTC.

The CDR3 sequence is CASAFGQTNTGELFF. DNA for the CDR3: TGTGCCAGTGCGTTCGGACAGACTAACACCGGGGAGCTGTTTTTT. The chain is built from TRBV19 and TRBJ2-2; TRBD1 is a possible D gene (6 bases). Trimming removed 8 bases at V and 2 bases at J, with 15 bases between. The V gene's germline CDR1 is LNHDA and CDR2 SQIVND (reference sequence). The CDR3 consists of 15 residues.